This T cell receptor beta chain was identified during a study of blood T cell repertoires in COVID-19. About the study: Spain, Italy and the United States supplied samples that represented acute and convalescent COVID-19. T cells, B-cell-depleted T cells, or PBMCs provided the cDNA or gDNA that served as material.

Profiled with immunoSEQ multiplex PCR; TCRdb holds only in-frame clones, not every one. Found here are approximately 210,000 clones, about 91% of them singletons; the top ten hold 0.95% to 1.5%. The trim removed 8 bases at V and 6 bases at J, leaving 7 bases unmatched. The CDR3 has 14 residues. CDR1 MDHEN and CDR2 SYDVKM come from the germline V gene. The chain is built from TRBV28 and TRBJ1-1; the match to TRBD1 covers 12 bases. Material for sequencing was peripheral blood. The sequence was collected from a man aged 30 to 45 with acute or convalescent COVID-19. CDR3 sequence: CASGTGGLGAEAFF. Here the CDR3 DNA reads TGTGCCAGCGGGACAGGGGGCTTGGGGGCTGAAGCTTTCTTT.